This T cell receptor beta chain was identified in a study of shared T cell receptors in the human thymus. CDR1 and CDR2 (germline): MNHNS, SASEGT. This CDR3 is 14 amino acids long. V was pared by 11 bases and J by 3 bases, with 16 bases between. Clones were read by immunoSEQ multiplex PCR, and TCRdb kept only the in-frame ones, dropping some. The profile shows about 400,000 clones, 85% to 95% of them singletons. This sequence was found in a human donor. The sequencing sample was made of thymocytes. The chain combines TRBV6-1 with TRBJ2-2, with D perhaps matching TRBD1 (5 bases). Here the CDR3 DNA reads TGTGCCTGCCCACAGGATACGGACACCGGGGAGCTGTTTTTT. Amino acid sequence: CACPQDTDTGELFF.